Following are 31 T cell receptor beta chains from one sample sequenced in a study of technical replicates of blood from a handful of donors. Produced via immunoSEQ multiplex PCR; TCRdb's table is partial and in-frame only. The sample has approximately 53,000 clones, about 96% seen once; the top ten hold about 0.37%. Specimen: T cells isolated from PBMCs. Source of these receptors: a human donor in good health.

This chain joins TRBV27 and TRBJ2-1, with 10 nucleotides matching TRBD1. The CDR3 length is 14 residues. Germline CDR1 reads MNHEY; CDR2 reads SMNVEV (reference sequence). After removal of 5 bases from V and 6 bases from J, the junction contained 4 bases not matched to a gene. The CDR3 protein is CASSIGQGVNEQFF. DNA for the CDR3: TGTGCCAGCAGTATAGGACAGGGGGTCAATGAGCAGTTCTTC.

The chain links TRBV5-1 to TRBJ1-4, with D tentatively TRBD1 (6 bases). The CDR3 is 14 amino acids. The V end lost 0 bases, the J end lost 3 bases, and 6 bases lay between the germline ends. Germline V gene data show CDR1 as SGHRS and CDR2 as YFSETQ. CDR3 nucleotide sequence: TGCGCCAGCAGCTTGGGGGGGCCTAATGAAAAACTGTTTTTT. Translated: CASSLGGPNEKLFF.

The gene calls are TRBV10-3 and TRBJ1-1; D possibly corresponds to TRBD1 (6 bases). V was cut by 7 bases and J by 3 bases, with 9 bases left in between. The germline V gene has CDR1 ENHRY and CDR2 SYGVKD. The CDR3 has 12 residues. The CDR3 bases are TGTGCCATCAAGCACAGGGACACTGAAGCTTTCTTT. It is translated as CAIKHRDTEAFF.

This chain joins TRBV6-1 and TRBJ2-1; D ambiguous. Looked up from germline, CDR1 is MNHNS and CDR2 is SASEGT. The germline V and J ends were trimmed by 0 bases and 7 bases, with 7 bases remaining between them. CDR3 length: 13 residues. CDR3 protein: CASSEALRNEQFF. In DNA form, the CDR3 reads TGTGCCAGCAGTGAAGCGCTTCGGAATGAGCAGTTCTTC.

The rearrangement joins TRBV25-1 to TRBJ2-2, with D possibly matching TRBD1 (6 bases). CDR3 length equals 13 residues. V shed 5 bases and J shed 6 bases, with 10 bases lying between them. Germline loops: CDR1 MGHDK, CDR2 SYGVNS. This chain's CDR3 is CASSHRVSGELFF. The CDR3, as DNA: TGTGCCAGCAGTCACAGGGTTTCCGGGGAGCTGTTTTTT. The full variable domain, rest sourced from reference TRBV25-1 and TRBJ2-2, is EADIYQTPRYLVIGTGKKITLECSQTMGHDKMYWYQQDPGMELHLIHYSYGVNSTEKGDLSSESTVSRIRTEHFPLTLESARPSHTSQYLCASSHRVSGELFFGEGSRLTVL.

The chain links TRBV27 to TRBJ1-5; 9 nucleotides line up with TRBD1. J was trimmed by 6 bases and V by 5 bases; bases with no gene match: 8. Germline V gives CDR1 MNHEY, CDR2 SMNVEV (reference sequence). This CDR3 is built from 15 residues. The chain's CDR3 is CASSLSGTGLQPQHF. In DNA, the CDR3 is TGTGCCAGCAGTCTCTCCGGGACAGGGCTTCAGCCCCAGCATTTT.

Here the CDR3 DNA reads TGTGCCAGCAGCTTAGCGCGGAGCAGCAGCACAGATACGCAGTATTTT. It specifies CASSLARSSSTDTQYF. The J gene is TRBJ2-3, the V gene TRBV7-9; no firm D call. This CDR3 is 16 amino acids long. Trimming cost V 0 bases and J 0 bases, with 10 bases left between them. Germline V gene data show CDR1 as SEHNR and CDR2 as FQNEAQ (reference sequence).

The chain links TRBV6-1 to TRBJ1-4, with a weak D call TRBD1 (6 bases). Trimming took 6 bases from V and 3 from J, leaving 14 bases between them. This CDR3 spans 15 amino acids. CDR1 MNHNS and CDR2 SASEGT come from the germline V gene. CDR3 bases: TGTGCCAGCAGCGATACTACAGGGTCTAATGAAAAACTGTTTTTT. This sequence encodes CASSDTTGSNEKLFF.

This chain uses TRBV5-1 with TRBJ1-2, with D perhaps matching TRBD1 (6 bases). Trimming removed 1 base from V and 7 bases from J, with 8 bases in between. The CDR3 is 12 amino acids. Per the germline V gene, CDR1 is SGHRS and CDR2 is YFSETQ. CDR3 DNA sequence: TGCGCCAGCAGCTTGAGGGGGTTTGGCTACACCTTC. The encoded protein is CASSLRGFGYTF.

The chain combines TRBV25-1 with TRBJ1-1; no reliable D call. Germline CDR1 is MGHDK and CDR2 is SYGVNS. The CDR3 spans 13 residues. The V gene lost 2 bases and the J gene lost 8 bases, with 12 bases spanning the gap. The CDR3 here is CASSELGVGEAFF. The CDR3 DNA reads as TGTGCCAGCAGTGAACTCGGAGTTGGAGAAGCTTTCTTT. Based on the CDR3 plus reference TRBV25-1 and TRBJ1-1, the full variable domain is EADIYQTPRYLVIGTGKKITLECSQTMGHDKMYWYQQDPGMELHLIHYSYGVNSTEKGDLSSESTVSRIRTEHFPLTLESARPSHTSQYLCASSELGVGEAFFGQGTRLTVV.

The V call is TRBV9, the J call TRBJ2-7, with D possibly TRBD2 on 5 matching bases. Trimming removed 4 bases from V and 2 bases from J, with 16 bases in between. The CDR3 is 15 residues long. Germline loops: CDR1 SGDLS, CDR2 YYNGEE. In nucleotides, the CDR3 is TGTGCCAGCAGCCCTCGGGGTACAGCTGCCTACGAGCAGTACTTC. Translated: CASSPRGTAAYEQYF.

This chain links TRBV29-1 with TRBJ2-7; TRBD2 agrees at 13 bases. CDR3 length: 14 residues. The junction had 4 bases not matched to a gene; V was cut back by 4 bases and J by 4 bases. CDR1 and CDR2 from the germline V gene are SQVTM and ANQGSEA. This CDR3 reads CSVGGLAGVYEQYF. Here the CDR3 DNA reads TGCAGCGTTGGTGGACTAGCGGGAGTATACGAGCAGTACTTC.

V is TRBV11-3 and J is TRBJ2-7, with 7 bases lining up with TRBD2. There are 16 residues in the CDR3. The V gene's germline CDR1 is SGHNT and CDR2 YENEEA. V was clipped by 0 bases and J by 0 bases; unmatched bases: 5. CDR3 sequence: CASSLDSGGGSYEQYF. The DNA for the CDR3 is TGTGCCAGCAGCTTAGATTCCGGCGGGGGCTCCTACGAGCAGTACTTC.

V and J are TRBV30 and TRBJ2-7, with D perhaps matching TRBD2 (5 bases). V gave up 2 bases and J gave up 7 bases, with 12 bases separating them. The CDR3 is 12 amino acids. Germline V gene sequence: CDR1 GTSNPN, CDR2 SVGIG (reference sequence). The chain's CDR3 is CAWSREKREQYF. The DNA of the CDR3 is TGTGCCTGGAGTAGGGAGAAGAGAGAGCAGTACTTC.

V is TRBV30 and J is TRBJ2-1, with 14 bases that match TRBD2. V gave up 3 bases and J gave up 6 bases; unmatched junction bases: 4. Looked up from germline, CDR1 is GTSNPN and CDR2 is SVGIG (reference sequence). CDR3 length: 15 amino acids. The CDR3 sequence is CAWSLGLAGANEQFF. DNA for the CDR3: TGTGCCTGGAGCCTGGGACTAGCGGGAGCCAATGAGCAGTTCTTC.

The chain employs TRBV19 and TRBJ2-7; the match to TRBD1 covers 8 bases. Germline CDR1 LNHDA, CDR2 SQIVND (reference sequence). This CDR3 is built from 13 residues. V gave up 4 bases and J gave up 9 bases; unmatched junction bases: 8. CDR3 nucleotides: TGTGCCAGTAGTACAGCCCGACAGGGGATGCAGTACTTC. Translated, it gives CASSTARQGMQYF. The complete variable domain, with remaining parts taken from reference TRBV19 and TRBJ2-7, reads DGGITQSPKYLFRKEGQNVTLSCEQNLNHDAMYWYRQDPGQGLRLIYYSQIVNDFQKGDIAEGYSVSREKKESFPLTVTSAQKNPTAFYLCASSTARQGMQYFGPGTRLTVT.

The V and J genes are TRBV18 and TRBJ1-4; D uncertain. CDR3 length: 13 amino acids. Germline assignment: CDR1 KGHSH and CDR2 LQKENI. The V gene lost 6 bases and the J gene lost 2 bases, with 7 bases spanning the gap. The CDR3 coding sequence is TGTGCCAGCTCCCCTAGCACTAATGAAAAACTGTTTTTT. Translated: CASSPSTNEKLFF.

This clone came up once. The rearrangement joins TRBV9 to TRBJ2-7; 7 bases are a match to TRBD2. The CDR3 spans 14 residues. Germline values: CDR1 SGDLS, CDR2 YYNGEE. V was pared by 8 bases and J by 3 bases, with 11 bases of the junction left unmatched. CDR3 DNA: TGTGCCAGTAGTCCGGGACTACATAACTACGAGCAGTACTTC. It specifies CASSPGLHNYEQYF.

This chain connects TRBV12-2 to TRBJ2-1; TRBD1, the table's D call, lacks a check against the DNA. TRBV12-2 is labeled a pseudogene. This CDR3 is 14 amino acids long. The CDR3 bases are TGTGCAAGTCACACCGACATTTCCTACAATGAGCAGTTCTTC. Residues: CASHTDISYNEQFF.

The J gene is TRBJ2-3, the V gene TRBV7-9; TRBD2 matches 10 bases. Germline lookup yields CDR1 SEHNR and CDR2 FQNEAQ (reference sequence). The CDR3 covers 16 residues. V dropped 2 bases and J dropped 2; count of bases not matched to a gene: 4. CDR3 in amino acids: CASSLLAGVDTDTQYF. The CDR3 bases are TGTGCCAGCAGCTTACTAGCGGGAGTGGACACAGATACGCAGTATTTT. The whole variable domain, remainder taken from reference TRBV7-9 and TRBJ2-3, is DTGVSQNPRHKITKRGQNVTFRCDPISEHNRLYWYRQTLGQGPEFLTYFQNEAQLEKSRLLSDRFSAERPKGSFSTLEIQRTEQGDSAMYLCASSLLAGVDTDTQYFGPGTRLTVL.

The V call is TRBV19, the J call TRBJ1-2; maybe TRBD1 (5 bases). V lost 5 bases, J lost 7 bases, and 11 bases lay in between. Germline values: CDR1 LNHDA, CDR2 SQIVND (reference sequence). The CDR3 is 12 amino acids. CDR3 in DNA: TGTGCCAGTAGTCTACGACAGAGTGGCTACACCTTC. Translated, it gives CASSLRQSGYTF.

This chain connects TRBV19 to TRBJ2-5; 7 positions agree with TRBD1. Trimming removed 6 bases from V and 2 bases from J; junction bases left unmatched: 0. This CDR3 contains 12 residues. Per germline, CDR1 LNHDA and CDR2 SQIVND (reference sequence). The CDR3 region has the DNA TGTGCCAGTAGCAGGGGGCAAGAGACCCAGTACTTC. It codes for CASSRGQETQYF.

This rearrangement joins TRBV19 to TRBJ1-1; D gene uncertain. This CDR3 is built from 13 residues. Trimming took off 4 bases at V and 0 bases at J, with 6 bases between the two ends. From germline, CDR1 is LNHDA and CDR2 SQIVND (reference sequence). The DNA for the CDR3 is TGTGCCAGTAGTAATACGGTGAACACTGAAGCTTTCTTT. Encoded protein: CASSNTVNTEAFF.

The chain carries TRBV28 and TRBJ2-1; D is possibly TRBD2 (5 bases). The CDR3 contains 12 residues. The V end lost 4 bases, the J end lost 7 bases, and 8 bases lay between the germline ends. Germline V gene lookup returns CDR1 MDHEN and CDR2 SYDVKM. The DNA for the CDR3 is TGTGCCAGCAGTTGGGAGTGGAATGAGCAGTTCTTC. Its protein is CASSWEWNEQFF.

The V gene is TRBV27, the J gene TRBJ1-2; TRBD1 is a possible D gene (5 bases). Trimming left V 6 bases short and J 0 bases short, with 20 bases between. Germline V gene sequence: CDR1 MNHEY, CDR2 SMNVEV (reference sequence). The CDR3 is 17 amino acids. CDR3 nucleotide sequence: TGTGCCAGCAGCCTTAAGTGGGGGGAGACACCTAACTATGGCTACACCTTC. Its translation is CASSLKWGETPNYGYTF.

The chain joins TRBV7-3 to TRBJ1-4; D perhaps matches TRBD1 (5 bases). CDR1 and CDR2 (germline): SGHTA, FQGTGA. Trimming left V 2 bases short and J 8 bases short, with 9 bases between. This CDR3 is 13 amino acids long. CDR3 bases: TGTGCCAGCAGCTTAGGGCGGGGGGAAAAACTGTTTTTT. Its protein product is CASSLGRGEKLFF.

This sequence joins TRBV5-4 and TRBJ2-2; a possible D gene is TRBD1 (6 bases). The CDR3 loop spans 15 amino acids. CDR1 and CDR2 from the germline V gene are SGHNT and YYREEE (reference sequence). V was shortened by 1 base and J by 3 bases, with 10 bases between the two germline ends. CDR3 in DNA: TGTGCCAGCAGCTTGTCTAGGGGGTACACCGGGGAGCTGTTTTTT. Translated, it gives CASSLSRGYTGELFF.

V is TRBV6-5 and J is TRBJ2-4; TRBD2 might be the D (5 bases). Per the germline V gene, CDR1 is MNHEY and CDR2 is SVGAGI. The CDR3 has 13 amino acids. V lost 6 bases and J lost 2, with 8 bases in between. DNA for the CDR3: TGTGCCAGCAGCCCCGGGACCAAAAACATTCAGTACTTC. Its translation is CASSPGTKNIQYF.

This clone was found a few times. The gene calls are TRBV29-1 and TRBJ1-1, with D unclear. The germline V gene encodes CDR1 SQVTM and CDR2 ANQGSEA. This CDR3 is built from 11 residues. V lost 3 bases and J lost 4, with 6 bases in between. As DNA, the CDR3 is TGCAGCGTTGACCGGGTCACTGAAGCTTTCTTT. It yields the protein CSVDRVTEAFF.

The rearrangement joins TRBV13 to TRBJ2-1; 14 bases map to TRBD2. J lost 10 bases, V lost 0 bases, and 20 bases had no gene match. This CDR3 is 21 amino acids long. Germline V CDR1 and CDR2: PRHDT, FYEKMQ (reference sequence). The CDR3 reads CASSLGRRTSGRLGPTDEQFF. In DNA, the CDR3 is TGTGCCAGCAGCTTAGGCCGGCGGACTAGCGGGAGGCTAGGCCCGACTGACGAGCAGTTCTTC.

V gene TRBV27 combines with J gene TRBJ2-7; 10 bases fit TRBD2. V lost 6 bases to trimming and J lost 0 bases; unmatched junction nucleotides: 5. This CDR3 spans 15 amino acids. Germline CDR1 is MNHEY and CDR2 is SMNVEV (reference sequence). In nucleotides, the CDR3 is TGTGCCAGCAGGCCGGGACTAGCGAGCTCCTACGAGCAGTACTTC. This sequence encodes CASRPGLASSYEQYF.